This T cell receptor (beta chain) is from a study of T-cell reconstitution after alpha-beta-depleted transplantation in children (dated by TCRdb to about 2016). Background on the whole study: T-cell immune reconstitution after TCRalphabeta/CD19-depleted allogeneic hematopoietic cell transplantation in children was quantitatively tracked in the study by means of TCR repertoire profiling. Beyond this particular receptor, the publication reports: Apparently early alphabetaT-cell count recovery about two months after transplant reportedly relied on only several hundred rapidly expanded clones derived from non-depleted graft cells. The high TCRbeta diversity at day 60 in some patients was ascribed to recipient T cells and intrathymic progenitors that had survived conditioning. Over the following months the frequencies of hyperexpanded clones went down, and after one year T-cell counts and TCRbeta diversity were mostly credited to newly produced T cells.

This clonotype was detected many times. No cognate antigen has been identified for it. No much larger clone exists at a distance of one base, and base qualities are not known. CDR1 and CDR2 are read off the germline V gene as MNHNS and SASEGT. V is cut by 3 bases and J by 5 bases, and the space between the germline ends is 19 bases. The CDR3 numbers 16 residues from cysteine through phenylalanine. Left in the record is the CDR3 DNA by itself, 48 bases read in frame from the first base. Library prep was done by PCR. TCRdb shows the sequencer as Illumina HiSeq 2500. Molecular barcoding was employed in the preparation of TCR libraries, with unique molecular identifiers being used to normalize TCRbeta repertoire quantification. Using fastp trimming at Q25 and MiXCR clonotype assembly, TCRdb reanalyzed the public sequencing data and kept in-frame beta chains. All rows with the same CDR3 protein become a single entry with the most common DNA and genes. This sample gives around 100,000 distinct CDR3 sequences in total; approximately 8% of them show up just once. Of the sample, about 16% is held by the ten largest clones.

The treatment or condition label on this specimen signifies: allogeneic hematopoietic cell transplantation with graft depleted of TCRalphabeta T cells and CD19 B cells. Transplant recipients were children who received TCRalphabeta/CD19-depleted allogeneic hematopoietic cell grafts. This TCR came from a boy aged 2 to 10 with acute lymphoblastic leukemia, due to receive a stem cell transplant. Sequenced here: PBMCs, sampled before TCRalphabeta/CD19-depleted stem cell transplant. The chain was built from TRBV6-1 and TRBJ2-5; a weak D assignment points to TRBD2 (6 bases agree). Here is the DNA: TGTGCCAGCAGTGAGGAGGCGGGGTCCCTCTGGGAGACCCAGTACTTC. Translation gives CASSEEAGSLWETQYF.